This record covers a single T cell receptor beta chain. Its antigen is currently unknown. The data stem from a study of shared clonotypes between healthy human individuals. Background on the study: Donors consisted of a couple of women and a few men between 18 and 49. For every donor, three CD4 naive, three CD4 memory, two CD8 naive and one CD8 memory plates were used.

Positive CCR7 selection of CD45RO-negative cells yielded the naive CD8 cells, and terminally differentiated effector memory CD45RA+ cells were excluded. Produced via immunoSEQ multiplex PCR; TCRdb's table is partial and in-frame only. The table includes about 2.1 million clones, just over 90% detected once. Study-wide findings and caveats: An effect of sequencing depth on clonotype sharing among donors was expected.

The CDR3 extends over 11 amino acids. Per the germline V gene, CDR1 is SQVTM and CDR2 is ANQGSEA. The chain recombines TRBV29-1 with TRBJ2-5; 10 nucleotides align to TRBD2. The J call may be mistaken, given a closer DNA end match to TRBJ2-7. Sequencing used naive CD8+ T cells from PBMCs. The TCR sequence derives from a man aged 18-30 years in good health. Some clones in this sample may be carry-over from other donors' samples. This CDR3 is CSGLAGDEQYF. The CDR3 nucleotides read TGCAGCGGGCTAGCGGGAGACGAGCAGTACTTC.